This entry lists 21 T cell receptor beta chains sequenced from one sample in a study of T cell responses to AZD1222 COVID-19 vaccine. Using immunoSEQ multiplex PCR, the repertoire was profiled, and TCRdb retains in-frame clones only, with some absent. The sample records some 150,000 clones, around 89% being singletons. Specimen: peripheral blood, collected on day 0 of AZD1222 vaccination. Receptors were obtained from an adult in good health.

The gene calls are TRBV5-1 and TRBJ2-3; possible D gene TRBD2, 6 bases. Germline CDR1 SGHRS, CDR2 YFSETQ. The CDR3 spans 15 residues. Trimming shortened V by 0 bases and J by 0 bases, and 8 bases separated the two germline ends. CDR3 in amino acids: CASSLGGTSTDTQYF. CDR3 DNA: TGCGCCAGCAGCTTGGGAGGGACTAGCACAGATACGCAGTATTTT.

On this clone itself: Other DNA sequences within the sample encode an identical CDR3. CDR3 DNA: TGCGCCAGCAGCCTGGGGGGACTAGCGGGCCAAGAGACCCAGTACTTC. Amino acid sequence: CASSLGGLAGQETQYF. V is TRBV5-1 and J is TRBJ2-5; 12 bases map to TRBD2. J was trimmed by 1 base and V by 4 bases; bases with no gene match: 5. There are 16 residues in the CDR3. Germline V lookup: CDR1 SGHRS, CDR2 YFSETQ.

V usage is TRBV28 and J usage is TRBJ1-6; 8 bases line up with TRBD1. The ends lost 3 bases at V and 9 bases at J; junction bases unmatched: 4. Germline CDR1 is MDHEN and CDR2 is SYDVKM. This CDR3 spans 14 amino acids. CDR3 bases: TGTGCCAGCAGTTTCCGGACAGGGCGTTCACCCCTCCACTTT. It encodes CASSFRTGRSPLHF. The full variable domain, rest sourced from reference TRBV28 and TRBJ1-6, is DVKVTQSSRYLVKRTGEKVFLECVQDMDHENMFWYRQDPGLGLRLIYFSYDVKMKEKGDIPEGYSVSREKKERFSLILESASTNQTSMYLCASSFRTGRSPLHFGNGTRLTVT.

V and J are TRBV4-1 and TRBJ1-2; 8 bases are shared with TRBD1. V lost 0 bases, J lost 4 bases, and 13 bases stayed unmatched. The germline V gene encodes CDR1 MGHRA and CDR2 YSYEKL. The CDR3 is 18 residues long. CDR3 sequence: CASSQDRVAGGLVYGYTF. CDR3 bases: TGCGCCAGCAGCCAAGATAGGGTTGCAGGGGGCTTGGTCTATGGCTACACCTTC.

The chain is built from TRBV6-1 and TRBJ2-1; 9 nucleotides align to TRBD2. Germline V gene sequence: CDR1 MNHNS, CDR2 SASEGT. Germline trimming cut 2 bases from V and 3 bases from J; bases unmatched to any gene: 2. This CDR3 is 15 amino acids long. CDR3 amino acids: CASSELAGHYNEQFF. For the CDR3, the DNA is TGTGCCAGCAGTGAACTAGCGGGGCACTACAATGAGCAGTTCTTC.

The chain is built from TRBV27 and TRBJ2-7; possibly TRBD1 or TRBD2 for D (5 bases each). V lost 5 bases and J lost 11, with 19 bases in between. This CDR3 is 13 amino acids long. Germline V gene lookup returns CDR1 MNHEY and CDR2 SMNVEV (reference sequence). The CDR3: CASSPGTHLREYF. The CDR3 DNA reads as TGTGCCAGCAGTCCCGGGACCCATCTACGGGAGTACTTC.

The chain combines TRBV2 with TRBJ2-5, with D perhaps matching TRBD2 (6 bases). The V gene lost 8 bases and the J gene lost 2 bases, with 24 bases spanning the gap. The CDR3 runs to 17 residues. Germline-derived CDR1 and CDR2 are SNHLY and FYNNEI. CDR3 sequence: CASLGSGGQRGQETQYF. The CDR3 DNA sequence: TGTGCCAGCCTGGGGAGCGGAGGGCAGAGGGGTCAAGAGACCCAGTACTTC.

The CDR3 protein is CASSVDGLSNQPQHF. Written as DNA, the CDR3 is TGTGCCAGCAGCGTAGACGGACTTAGCAATCAGCCCCAGCATTTT. This chain connects TRBV7-9 to TRBJ1-5; D remains ambiguous. Germline CDR1 reads SEHNR; CDR2 reads FQNEAQ (reference sequence). The CDR3 is made up of 15 amino acids. The V end lost 5 bases, the J end lost 0 bases, and 11 bases lay between the germline ends.

The chain joins TRBV29-1 to TRBJ2-7; a weak D match, TRBD2 (9 bases). V shed 0 bases and J shed 7 bases, with 22 bases lying between them. The CDR3 length is 16 residues. CDR1 is SQVTM and CDR2 is ANQGSEA in the germline V gene. CDR3 in DNA: TGCAGCGTTGAAGAGCGGGAGGGCAGGGGGCGGTGGGAGCAGTACTTC. Translation: CSVEEREGRGRWEQYF.

The sample holds one count of this clone. V gene TRBV14 combines with J gene TRBJ2-5, with D possibly TRBD2 on 5 matching bases. V lost 5 bases and J lost 5, with 12 bases in between. Germline CDR1 reads SGHDN; CDR2 reads FVKESK. This CDR3 is 13 amino acids long. The CDR3 sequence: CASSYTRLETQYF. The CDR3 DNA reads TGTGCCAGCAGCTATACTAGGCTCGAGACCCAGTACTTC.

This clone was counted only a few times. The genes are TRBV12-3 or TRBV12-4 and TRBJ1-3; D is undetermined. The V end was cut by 7 bases, the J end by 0 bases, with 1 base between. This CDR3 is built from 11 residues. The CDR3 DNA sequence: TGTGCCAGCACCTCTGGAAACACCATATATTTT. As protein: CASTSGNTIYF.

V and J are TRBV28 and TRBJ1-2; D remains ambiguous. V was clipped by 8 bases and J by 4 bases, with 8 bases between them. Germline lookup yields CDR1 MDHEN and CDR2 SYDVKM. This CDR3 region has 11 residues. The CDR3, as DNA: TGTGCCAGCCAGACCTTCTATGGCTACACCTTC. Its protein is CASQTFYGYTF.

This clone was observed a single time. The V gene is TRBV12-3 or TRBV12-4, the J gene TRBJ1-5; D gene uncertain. V dropped 3 bases and J dropped 5 bases, with 5 bases sitting between them. The CDR3 covers 12 residues. CDR3 DNA: TGTGCCAGCAGTTTTACGGATCAGCCCCAGCATTTT. This gives the protein CASSFTDQPQHF.

The rearrangement links TRBV24-1 to TRBJ2-1, with D uncertain. This CDR3 comprises 18 residues. Per germline, CDR1 KGHDR and CDR2 SFDVKD. Trimming cost V 1 base and J 8 bases, with 23 bases left between them. The CDR3 spells CATSDFRFRASQRDEQFF. The CDR3 DNA reads TGTGCCACCAGTGATTTCCGTTTTAGGGCCTCTCAAAGGGATGAGCAGTTCTTC.

J is TRBJ1-6 and V is TRBV5-1; tentatively, D is TRBD1 (6 bases). Per germline, CDR1 SGHRS and CDR2 YFSETQ. V dropped 5 bases and J dropped 6 bases, with 18 bases sitting between them. The CDR3 loop spans 16 amino acids. The CDR3 nucleotides read TGCGCCAGCAGGGAATCCGGCAGGGGTTCTAATTCACCCCTCCACTTT. As protein: CASRESGRGSNSPLHF.

The chain carries TRBV28 and TRBJ1-3, with 8 bases matching TRBD1. The ends lost 7 bases at V and 2 bases at J; junction bases unmatched: 4. This CDR3 spans 14 amino acids. The germline CDR1 and CDR2 sequences are MDHEN and SYDVKM. The CDR3 DNA reads TGTGCCAGCACTTCCAGGGGGCCTGGAAACACCATATATTTT. This codes for CASTSRGPGNTIYF.

The chain employs TRBV10-3 and TRBJ2-7, with 8 bases fitting TRBD2. V shed 2 bases, J shed 9 bases, and the junction held 12 bases outside the gene matches. The CDR3 loop spans 15 amino acids. Germline V gene sequence: CDR1 ENHRY, CDR2 SYGVKD. The DNA of the CDR3 is TGTGCCATCAGTGAGGCCGGTAGCGGGGCCCTTCGGCAGTACTTC. Translation gives CAISEAGSGALRQYF.

Note on this clone: This CDR3 is also generated by other DNA sequences in the sample. The chain has TRBV5-1 and TRBJ1-2; 9 bases line up with TRBD1. V lost 0 bases and J lost 2; bases outside the gene matches: 2. The CDR3 totals 15 residues. CDR1 is SGHRS and CDR2 is YFSETQ in the germline V gene. CDR3: CASSLGTGANYGYTF. The DNA for the CDR3 is TGCGCCAGCAGCTTGGGGACAGGGGCAAACTATGGCTACACCTTC.

The chain combines TRBV5-1 with TRBJ2-4, with D unresolved. V was clipped by 6 bases and J by 2 bases, with 15 bases between them. This CDR3 spans 15 amino acids. Germline assignment: CDR1 SGHRS and CDR2 YFSETQ. Here the CDR3 reads CASTPQSGPKNIQYF. CDR3 bases: TGCGCCAGCACCCCGCAGTCTGGCCCCAAAAACATTCAGTACTTC.

The chain has TRBV6-5 and TRBJ1-1; 7 positions match TRBD1. The V gene's germline CDR1 is MNHEY and CDR2 SVGAGI. This CDR3 is 14 amino acids long. The junction had 0 bases not matched to a gene; V was cut back by 1 base and J by 1 base. For the CDR3, the DNA is TGTGCCAGCAGTTACTACAGGGGGAACACTGAAGCTTTCTTT. Translating gives CASSYYRGNTEAFF.

This chain's CDR3 is CASSLLAQLTDTQYF. CDR3 sequence (DNA): TGTGCCAGCAGCCTACTAGCGCAACTCACAGATACGCAGTATTTT. The chain recombines TRBV7-8 with TRBJ2-3; TRBD2 matches at 7 bases. CDR1 and CDR2 from the germline V gene are SGHVS and FQNEAQ. The V segment lost 5 bases and the J segment 2 bases; nucleotides outside the gene matches: 7. The CDR3 has 15 residues. The full variable domain, rest sourced from reference TRBV7-8 and TRBJ2-3, is GAGVSQSPRYKVAKRGQDVALRCDPISGHVSLFWYQQALGQGPEFLTYFQNEAQLDKSGLPSDRFFAERPEGSVSTLKIQRTQQEDSAVYLCASSLLAQLTDTQYFGPGTRLTVL.